The clone carrying this TCR beta chain ranks as large (0.1 to 1%). Its antigen is as yet unknown. The CDR3 covers 16 residues. The germline CDR1 and CDR2 sequences are LNHDA and SQIVND (reference sequence). V lost 3 bases and J lost 0; bases outside the gene matches: 1. The data originate from a study of T cells after posttransplantation cyclophosphamide. Treatment was busulfan-fludarabine conditioning, a marrow graft, and cyclophosphamide on days +3 and +4. TCRdb's copy holds only in-frame clones and misses some; the assay was immunoSEQ multiplex PCR. This table holds approximately 360 clones, roughly two thirds found once. Study findings and constraints: Skin or GI-infiltrating T cells shared few TRB sequences with blood. After PTCy, TRB diversity resembled that of CNI/methotrexate controls. Later post-transplant blood repertoires were often dominated by donor CD8+ memory clones.

The source of this sequence is a female patient aged 50-60 years who received an allogeneic stem cell transplant from a related donor, was CMV-positive, and had no GVHD. Some T cells may have come from the graft donor. The source material was CD8+ T cells sorted from PBMCs, sampled after allogeneic stem cell transplant with posttransplant cyclophosphamide. The V and J genes are TRBV19 and TRBJ2-1, with TRBD2 matching 11 bases. The chain's CDR3 is CASSITSGSSYNEQFF. Written as DNA, the CDR3 is TGTGCCAGTAGTATCACTAGCGGGAGCTCCTACAATGAGCAGTTCTTC.